Below, 30 T cell receptor beta chains from the same sample are listed, as sequenced in a study of cytotoxic CD8 clonotypes in ibrutinib-treated CLL. Here immunoSEQ multiplex PCR was the method, and the copy in TCRdb shows in-frame clones only, minus some. The table includes about 140,000 clones, 65% to 85% detected once. The source material was PBMCs, sampled after 36 months of ibrutinib treatment. The receptor source for this set is a human donor with chronic lymphocytic leukemia.

The chain uses TRBV5-1 and TRBJ2-5, with TRBD2 identical over 9 bases. Germline V gene sequence: CDR1 SGHRS, CDR2 YFSETQ. V lost 4 bases to trimming and J lost 4 bases; unmatched junction nucleotides: 8. The CDR3 covers 15 residues. CDR3 sequence (DNA): TGCGCCAGCAGCAGGACTAGCGTGGGGTCAGAGACCCAGTACTTC. Translated: CASSRTSVGSETQYF.

The V gene is TRBV30, the J gene TRBJ2-1, with TRBD2 matching over 8 bases. The trim removed 3 bases at V and 3 bases at J, leaving 13 bases unmatched. The CDR3 length is 17 residues. The germline V gene has CDR1 GTSNPN and CDR2 SVGIG (reference sequence). In DNA form, the CDR3 reads TGTGCCTGGAGACCTTTTCGAGCGGGAGCCTACTACAATGAGCAGTTCTTC. Translating it yields CAWRPFRAGAYYNEQFF.

This CDR3 reads CASNRGMTGGYTF. CDR3 DNA: TGTGCCAGCAACCGAGGGATGACGGGTGGCTACACCTTC. The chain links TRBV5-8 to TRBJ1-2; no firm D call. V was pared by 6 bases and J by 7 bases, with 16 bases between. The germline CDR1 and CDR2 sequences are SGHTS and YDEGEE. This CDR3 is built from 13 residues.

The chain couples TRBV28 to TRBJ2-7; TRBD1 matches at 10 bases. CDR1 is MDHEN and CDR2 is SYDVKM in the germline V gene. V dropped 5 bases and J dropped 3; count of bases not matched to a gene: 4. This CDR3 comprises 14 residues. This CDR3 reads CASSLRDRGYEQYF. In nucleotides, the CDR3 is TGTGCCAGCAGTCTCCGGGACAGGGGCTACGAGCAGTACTTC.

The gene calls are TRBV27 and TRBJ1-6, with 12 bases lining up with TRBD1. Germline loops: CDR1 MNHEY, CDR2 SMNVEV (reference sequence). The CDR3 loop spans 18 amino acids. Unmatched junction bases numbered 9, after V lost 2 bases and J lost 7 bases. CDR3: CASSLLGGTGGVNSPLHF. The CDR3 bases are TGTGCCAGCAGTTTACTCGGAGGGACAGGGGGCGTCAATTCACCCCTCCACTTT.

The genes are TRBV9 and TRBJ2-1, with 10 bases fitting TRBD2. CDR1 SGDLS and CDR2 YYNGEE come from the germline V gene. The V segment lost 0 bases and the J segment 15 bases; nucleotides outside the gene matches: 9. The CDR3 is 14 amino acids. This chain's CDR3 is CASSVVAGGLDRFF. The CDR3 DNA reads TGTGCCAGCAGCGTAGTAGCGGGAGGCCTGGATAGGTTCTTC.

In this sample, this clone turned up once. The CDR3 DNA reads TGTGCCAGCTCACCAGGGTGGTACACTGAAGCTTTCTTT. This encodes CASSPGWYTEAFF. The chain joins TRBV18 to TRBJ1-1; D gene uncertain. V dropped 2 bases and J dropped 3 bases, with 7 bases sitting between them. CDR3 length equals 13 residues. Looked up from germline, CDR1 is KGHSH and CDR2 is LQKENI. The full variable domain, with the rest looked up from reference TRBV18 and TRBJ1-1, is NAGVMQNPRHLVRRRGQEARLRCSPMKGHSHVYWYRQLPEEGLKFMVYLQKENIIDESGMPKERFSAEFPKEGPSILRIQQVVRGDSAAYFCASSPGWYTEAFFGQGTRLTVV.

The chain employs TRBV7-6 and TRBJ2-5; unclear D gene. The CDR3 spans 16 residues. Germline CDR1 reads SGHVS; CDR2 reads FNYEAQ. Deletions cut 4 bases from V and 1 base from J, with 16 bases between. DNA of the CDR3: TGTGCCAGCAGCTCTTACCTATGGGCCCCCCAAGAGACCCAGTACTTC. Its protein is CASSSYLWAPQETQYF.

The V gene is TRBV19, the J gene TRBJ2-1; D not resolved. CDR1 is LNHDA and CDR2 is SQIVND in the germline V gene (reference sequence). V was cut by 5 bases and J by 0 bases, with 8 bases left in between. The CDR3 totals 14 residues. For the CDR3, the DNA is TGTGCCAGTAGTCGGCAAAGCTCCTACAATGAGCAGTTCTTC. Translated, it gives CASSRQSSYNEQFF.

V is TRBV7-9 and J is TRBJ2-1; 13 bases map to TRBD2. Germline V CDR1 and CDR2: SEHNR, FQNEAQ (reference sequence). The CDR3 length is 13 residues. The junction had 2 bases not matched to a gene; V was cut back by 5 bases and J by 10 bases. CDR3 region: CASSTGLAGEQFF. CDR3 bases: TGTGCCAGCAGCACGGGACTAGCGGGGGAGCAGTTCTTC.

The table lists this clone with a few counts. This chain joins TRBV10-3 and TRBJ1-2; a weak D match, TRBD1 (6 bases). V was shortened by 2 bases and J by 4 bases, with 8 bases between the two germline ends. CDR3 size: 13 residues. Germline assignment: CDR1 ENHRY and CDR2 SYGVKD. CDR3 sequence: CAISEGQTYGYTF. CDR3 sequence (DNA): TGTGCCATCAGTGAGGGACAGACCTATGGCTACACCTTC.

This clone was detected many times. This chain uses TRBV6-1 with TRBJ1-5, with D possibly being TRBD1 (6 bases). Trimming shortened V by 4 bases and J by 7 bases, and 11 bases separated the two germline ends. The CDR3 sequence is 13 residues long. Germline-derived CDR1 and CDR2 are MNHNS and SASEGT. CDR3 region: CASSGQANQPQHF. The CDR3 nucleotides read TGTGCCAGCAGTGGACAGGCAAACCAGCCCCAGCATTTT.

The chain is built from TRBV11-2 and TRBJ1-2, with D maybe TRBD1 (6 bases). The V gene's germline CDR1 is SGHAT and CDR2 FQNNGV. This CDR3 has 13 residues. The germline V and J ends were trimmed by 5 bases and 8 bases, with 15 bases remaining between them. This CDR3 reads CASSVGYRDGYTF. The DNA for the CDR3 is TGTGCCAGCAGCGTGGGATACAGGGACGGCTACACCTTC.

The genes are TRBV25-1 and TRBJ1-4; 7 bases are shared with TRBD1. From germline, CDR1 is MGHDK and CDR2 SYGVNS. The V and J ends lost 7 bases and 8 bases, in that order; junction bases with no gene match: 10. This CDR3 contains 14 residues. CDR3 DNA: TGTGCCAGCAAGGATCAGGGGGGGAACGAAAAACTGTTTTTT. It translates to CASKDQGGNEKLFF.

The genes are TRBV4-2 and TRBJ1-4; D is uncertain. This CDR3 comprises 12 residues. The germline CDR1 and CDR2 sequences are LGHNA and YNFKEQ. V lost 0 bases to trimming and J lost 13 bases, with 9 bases between them. CDR3 DNA sequence: TGTGCCAGCAGCCAAGAGGCCTGGGGACTGTTTTTT. Translating it yields CASSQEAWGLFF.

The chain is built from TRBV30 and TRBJ1-1; 7 bases match TRBD1. The germline CDR1 and CDR2 sequences are GTSNPN and SVGIG (reference sequence). The CDR3 totals 10 residues. The V gene end was trimmed by 7 bases and the J gene end by 11 bases; junction bases not matched to a gene: 7. CDR3 bases: TGTGCCTCGAGGGGGCAGAAGGCTTTCTTT. Protein: CASRGQKAFF.

The V call is TRBV28, the J call TRBJ2-3, with D possibly being TRBD2 (6 bases). CDR3 size: 16 residues. V was clipped by 11 bases and J by 2 bases, with 23 bases between them. Germline-derived CDR1 and CDR2 are MDHEN and SYDVKM. The CDR3 loop reads CAYNTEGKAPTDTQYF. The CDR3 DNA follows: TGTGCCTACAATACGGAGGGTAAAGCCCCCACAGATACGCAGTATTTT.

V usage is TRBV5-1 and J usage is TRBJ2-3, with 7 bases that match TRBD2. CDR1 is SGHRS, CDR2 YFSETQ, per germline. V lost 6 bases and J lost 4; bases outside the gene matches: 17. This CDR3 has 17 residues. CDR3 sequence (DNA): TGCGCCAGCATGCTTGGTTTCTCAACCCGGGGGGCAGATACGCAGTATTTT. Its protein product is CASMLGFSTRGADTQYF.

This chain joins TRBV19 and TRBJ2-7; D unclear. This CDR3 region has 14 residues. CDR1 and CDR2 from the germline V gene are LNHDA and SQIVND (reference sequence). V was pared by 2 bases and J by 3 bases, with 11 bases between. Written as DNA, the CDR3 is TGTGCCAGTAGTATAACCCTCGCAGACTACGAGCAGTACTTC. Encoded protein: CASSITLADYEQYF.

The chain employs TRBV7-9 and TRBJ2-5, with D perhaps matching TRBD1 or TRBD2 (5 bases each). Germline V gene lookup returns CDR1 SEHNR and CDR2 FQNEAQ (reference sequence). The CDR3 extends over 15 amino acids. V lost 5 bases and J 2 bases, leaving 15 bases between the germline ends. Here the CDR3 DNA reads TGTGCCAGCAGCACGGGGACCTACACACAAGAGACCCAGTACTTC. It is translated as CASSTGTYTQETQYF.

This chain uses TRBV4-2 with TRBJ2-7; no definite D call. The germline V and J ends were trimmed by 1 base and 3 bases, with 7 bases remaining between them. This CDR3 is built from 13 residues. CDR1 is LGHNA and CDR2 is YNFKEQ in the germline V gene. The CDR3 DNA reads as TGTGCCAGCAGCCAAGCTGGGGTCTACGAGCAGTACTTC. Its translation: CASSQAGVYEQYF.

V and J are TRBV11-2 and TRBJ2-5; 7 bases align to TRBD1. Germline V gene lookup returns CDR1 SGHAT and CDR2 FQNNGV. There are 11 residues in the CDR3. V shed 2 bases, J shed 12 bases, and the junction held 3 bases outside the gene matches. CDR3 in DNA: TGTGCCAGCAGCTTAAAGGGGACAGAGTACTTC. Amino acid sequence: CASSLKGTEYF. Filled out from reference TRBV11-2 and TRBJ2-5, the complete variable domain reads EAGVAQSPRYKIIEKRQSVAFWCNPISGHATLYWYQQILGQGPKLLIQFQNNGVVDDSQLPKDRFSAERLKGVDSTLKIQPAKLEDSAVYLCASSLKGTEYFGPGTRLLVL.

This clone was counted between two and nine times. The genes are TRBV2 and TRBJ2-1, with D unclear. The CDR3 is made up of 12 amino acids. Deletions cut 6 bases from V and 10 bases from J, with 13 bases between. Per the germline V gene, CDR1 is SNHLY and CDR2 is FYNNEI. CDR3 sequence reads: CASRRTASEQFF. As DNA, the CDR3 is TGTGCCAGCAGGAGGACGGCTTCGGAGCAGTTCTTC.

This clone has a single count. CDR3 sequence: CASSLLKRTATNYGYTF. In nucleotides, the CDR3 is TGTGCCAGCAGCCTTCTTAAGCGGACAGCTACTAACTATGGCTACACCTTC. This rearrangement joins TRBV13 to TRBJ1-2; weak D call: TRBD1 (6 bases). Germline V gene sequence: CDR1 PRHDT, CDR2 FYEKMQ (reference sequence). The CDR3 sequence is 17 residues long. V lost 5 bases and J lost 0, with 19 bases in between.

V usage is TRBV19 and J usage is TRBJ2-7; D perhaps matches TRBD1 (6 bases). This CDR3 region has 14 residues. Germline-derived CDR1 and CDR2 are LNHDA and SQIVND (reference sequence). Trimming removed 7 bases from V and 0 bases from J, with 13 bases in between. CDR3 region: CASIRTANSYEQYF. CDR3 in DNA: TGTGCCAGTATTAGGACAGCGAACTCCTACGAGCAGTACTTC. The whole variable domain, remainder taken from reference TRBV19 and TRBJ2-7, is DGGITQSPKYLFRKEGQNVTLSCEQNLNHDAMYWYRQDPGQGLRLIYYSQIVNDFQKGDIAEGYSVSREKKESFPLTVTSAQKNPTAFYLCASIRTANSYEQYFGPGTRLTVT.

This clone was counted once. The CDR3 spells CSVAGLAVEQYF. For the CDR3, the DNA is TGCAGCGTCGCCGGACTAGCAGTCGAGCAGTACTTC. This chain connects TRBV29-1 to TRBJ2-7; 8 positions agree with TRBD2. The CDR3 runs 12 residues. Germline-derived CDR1 and CDR2 are SQVTM and ANQGSEA. V shed 6 bases and J 6 bases; nucleotides not matched to a gene: 7.

The genes are TRBV7-9 and TRBJ1-1, with D unresolved. V was trimmed by 1 base and J by 3 bases, leaving 9 bases between them. This CDR3 has 14 amino acids. The germline gives CDR1 SEHNR, CDR2 FQNEAQ (reference sequence). DNA for the CDR3: TGTGCCAGCAGCTTAGACTACAGATACACTGAAGCTTTCTTT. Residues: CASSLDYRYTEAFF.

The chain couples TRBV15 to TRBJ2-1; 7 nucleotides match TRBD2. V shed 8 bases, J shed 7 bases, and the junction held 17 bases outside the gene matches. This CDR3 spans 16 amino acids. Looked up from germline, CDR1 is LNHNV and CDR2 is YYDKDF (reference sequence). CDR3 region: CATARVDGLVPNEQFF. The CDR3 nucleotides read TGTGCCACCGCAAGAGTTGACGGACTAGTGCCGAATGAGCAGTTCTTC.

The chain recombines TRBV7-2 with TRBJ2-5; D possibly uses TRBD1 or TRBD2 (5 bases each). Germline CDR1 SGHTA, CDR2 FQGNSA. Between the trimmed V and J ends, which lost 6 bases and 5 bases, there was a span of 13 bases. The length of the CDR3 is 13 residues. DNA for the CDR3: TGTGCCAGCAGGAAACTAGGGGCCGAGACCCAGTACTTC. It codes for CASRKLGAETQYF.

The chain is built from TRBV10-3 and TRBJ2-5; 13 bases are shared with TRBD2. Per germline, CDR1 ENHRY and CDR2 SYGVKD. The trim removed 5 bases at V and 5 bases at J, leaving 11 bases unmatched. This CDR3 is built from 17 residues. CDR3 sequence reads: CAISRTSGGARGETQYF. The DNA for the CDR3 is TGTGCCATCAGTCGTACTAGCGGGGGGGCGCGGGGCGAGACCCAGTACTTC.